These T cell receptor beta chains were read from a single sample in a study of shared clonotypes between healthy human individuals. Measured with immunoSEQ multiplex PCR; TCRdb has only the in-frame clones, and not every one. The sample has about 2.4 million clones; roughly 93% are singletons. The source material was naive CD4+ T cells from PBMCs. Every receptor here comes from a man younger than 30 in good health. Some clones in this sample may be carry-over from other donors' samples. Each CDR3 is given with its conserved first and last residue. D genes are given only for firm matches. Only some rows state a clone size, as once, few, many or a class for expanded clones.

few	TRBV7-9	.	TRBJ1-1	TGTGCCAGCAGCCCATCCTTGATCCCTGAAGCTTTCTTT	CASSPSLIPEAFF
.	TRBV5-1	.	TRBJ2-1	TGCGCCAGCAGCTTGGCCCGAGGCGGCACCTACAATGAGCAGTTCTTC	CASSLARGGTYNEQFF
.	TRBV6-5	.	TRBJ1-2	TGTGCCAGCGGGCGCATCCGGCAGCATCGCTACACCTTC	CASGRIRQHRYTF
.	TRBV19	TRBD2	TRBJ2-2	TGTGCCAGTAGTATCTCTAGCGGGAGAAGGGACACCGGGGAGCTGTTTTTT	CASSISSGRRDTGELFF
.	TRBV23-1	.	TRBJ1-1	TGCGCCAGCAGTCACCGTCCGACGGCCTTGAACACTGAAGCTTTCTTT	CASSHRPTALNTEAFF
.	TRBV9	.	TRBJ2-1	TGTGCCAGCAGCGGGGAGGGGGTAGGATACAATGAGCAGTTCTTC	CASSGEGVGYNEQFF
.	TRBV28	TRBD2	TRBJ2-2	TGTGCCAGCATTCTTCAGCGGGAGACCGGGGAGCTGTTTTTT	CASILQRETGELFF
.	TRBV5-1	TRBD2	TRBJ2-1	TGCGCCAGCAGCTGGGCCCTAGCGGGAGTAAGCAATGAGCAGTTCTTC	CASSWALAGVSNEQFF
.	TRBV6-5	.	TRBJ2-7	TGTGCCAGCAGTCTCGGACCAACAAGGAGCTACGAGCAGTACTTC	CASSLGPTRSYEQYF
.	TRBV9	.	TRBJ2-7	TGTGCCAGCAGCGTAGACACGGGAGTTGGCGAGCAGTACTTC	CASSVDTGVGEQYF
.	TRBV5-1	.	TRBJ1-1	TGCGCCAGCAGCTTGGACGAAGACAGGCTTACTGAAGCTTTCTTT	CASSLDEDRLTEAFF